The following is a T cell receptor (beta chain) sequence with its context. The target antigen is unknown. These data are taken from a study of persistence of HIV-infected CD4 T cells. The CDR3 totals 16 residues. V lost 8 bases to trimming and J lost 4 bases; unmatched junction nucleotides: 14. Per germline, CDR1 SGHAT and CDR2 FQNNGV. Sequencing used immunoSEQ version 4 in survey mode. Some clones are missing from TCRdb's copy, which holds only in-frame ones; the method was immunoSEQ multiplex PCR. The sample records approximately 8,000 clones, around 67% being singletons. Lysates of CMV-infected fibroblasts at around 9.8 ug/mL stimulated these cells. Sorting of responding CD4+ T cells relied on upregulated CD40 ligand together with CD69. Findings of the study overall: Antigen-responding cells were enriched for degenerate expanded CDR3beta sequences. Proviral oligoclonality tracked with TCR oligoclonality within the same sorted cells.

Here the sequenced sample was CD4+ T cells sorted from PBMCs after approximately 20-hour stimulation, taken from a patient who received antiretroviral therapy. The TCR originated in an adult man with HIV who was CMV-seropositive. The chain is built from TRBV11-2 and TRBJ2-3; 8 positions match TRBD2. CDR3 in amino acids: CASGPNSGIRPDTQYF. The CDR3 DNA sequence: TGTGCCAGCGGTCCTAATAGCGGGATTCGTCCAGATACGCAGTATTTT.